A single sample gave rise to the 7 T cell receptor beta chains below, sequenced in a study of spatial heterogeneity in lung cancer. Study-level findings and limits: Counts of expanded alpha and beta TCRs within tumors tracked the tumor nonsynonymous mutation count.

Time point of the sample: sample taken at primary tumor resection. For these TCRs, the target antigens are not known. TCRdb analysed the 5' RACE reads with MiXCR anew, one entry per CDR3 protein. This table holds 10,000 to 15,000 distinct CDR3 sequences, less than 8% found once. The source was lung tumor tissue, collected at surgery. Receptor source: a female donor with early-stage non-small cell lung cancer.

This clonotype was counted ten times or more. This sequence joins TRBV12-3 or TRBV12-4 and TRBJ1-1; 9 positions match TRBD1. This CDR3 comprises 13 residues. The junction had 2 bases not matched to a gene; V was cut back by 5 bases and J by 4 bases. CDR3 amino acids: CASSRQGGTEAFF. The CDR3 nucleotides are TGTGCCAGCAGTCGACAGGGGGGCACTGAAGCTTTCTTT.

This clonotype was found many times. The chain carries TRBV7-2 and TRBJ2-7; the match to TRBD1 covers 9 bases. V was pared by 4 bases and J by 2 bases, with 3 bases of the junction left unmatched. Looked up from germline, CDR1 is SGHTA and CDR2 is FQGNSA. This CDR3 has 14 amino acids. This CDR3 reads CASSSRTGAYEQYF. DNA for the CDR3: TGTGCCAGCAGCTCCCGGACAGGGGCCTACGAGCAGTACTTC.

This clonotype ranks as medium-sized. The rearrangement uses TRBV7-2 and TRBJ2-1; 8 bases are shared with TRBD1. The V and J ends lost 8 bases and 10 bases, in that order; junction bases with no gene match: 19. This CDR3 is 16 amino acids long. Germline CDR1 is SGHTA and CDR2 is FQGNSA. In DNA form, the CDR3 reads TGTGCCAGCCAGGCAATCGGGACAGGCAAACTAGGGGAGCAGTTCTTC. Translating gives CASQAIGTGKLGEQFF.

This clonotype was seen ten or more times. The genes are TRBV7-2 and TRBJ1-5; D gene unclear. The germline V gene has CDR1 SGHTA and CDR2 FQGNSA. The CDR3 totals 15 residues. V lost 0 bases, J lost 2 bases, and 8 bases lay in between. CDR3 nucleotides: TGTGCCAGCAGCTTAGCAGGGTATGGCAATCAGCCCCAGCATTTT. Translated, it gives CASSLAGYGNQPQHF.

There are many counts of this clonotype. The chain couples TRBV7-6 to TRBJ2-3; D is possibly TRBD2 (5 bases). CDR3 length: 15 residues. The germline V gene has CDR1 SGHVS and CDR2 FNYEAQ. The germline V and J ends were trimmed by 5 bases and 0 bases, with 12 bases remaining between them. The CDR3 DNA reads TGTGCCAGCAGCCAAATCCGGGAAAGCACAGATACGCAGTATTTT. This gives the protein CASSQIRESTDTQYF.

This clonotype showed up many times. CDR3 nucleotide sequence: TGTGCCAGCAGCTGGGCGAAAGACGGGCCAGCTTTCTTT. Translation: CASSWAKDGPAFF. The gene calls are TRBV7-2 and TRBJ1-1, with D unclear. V was clipped by 4 bases and J by 10 bases, with 16 bases between them. From germline, CDR1 is SGHTA and CDR2 FQGNSA. The CDR3 is 13 residues long.

This clonotype is deemed medium-sized. This rearrangement joins TRBV28 to TRBJ2-2; possibly TRBD1 for D (6 bases). V gave up 4 bases and J gave up 3 bases, with 15 bases separating them. The CDR3 has 16 amino acids. CDR1 MDHEN and CDR2 SYDVKM come from the germline V gene. The CDR3 region is CASSSLRQVDTGELFF. The CDR3 coding sequence is TGTGCCAGCAGTTCTCTTCGACAGGTTGACACCGGGGAGCTGTTTTTT.